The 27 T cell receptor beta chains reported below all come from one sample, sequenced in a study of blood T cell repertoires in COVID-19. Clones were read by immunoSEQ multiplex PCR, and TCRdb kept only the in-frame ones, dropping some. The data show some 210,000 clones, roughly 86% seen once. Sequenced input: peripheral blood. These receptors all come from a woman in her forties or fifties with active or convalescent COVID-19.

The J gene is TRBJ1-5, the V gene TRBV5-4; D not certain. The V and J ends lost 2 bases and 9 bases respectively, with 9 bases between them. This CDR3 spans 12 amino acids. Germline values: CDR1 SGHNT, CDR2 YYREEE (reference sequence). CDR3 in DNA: TGTGCCAGCAGCTTCTCACGAGGGCCCCAGCATTTT. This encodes CASSFSRGPQHF.

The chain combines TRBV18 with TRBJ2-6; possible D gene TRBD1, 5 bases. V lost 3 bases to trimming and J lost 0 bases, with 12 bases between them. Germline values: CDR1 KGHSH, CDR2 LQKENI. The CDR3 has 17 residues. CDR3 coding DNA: TGTGCCAGCTCACCTAAAGACAGTTCCTCTGGGGCCAACGTCCTGACTTTC. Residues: CASSPKDSSSGANVLTF. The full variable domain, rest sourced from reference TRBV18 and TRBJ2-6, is NAGVMQNPRHLVRRRGQEARLRCSPMKGHSHVYWYRQLPEEGLKFMVYLQKENIIDESGMPKERFSAEFPKEGPSILRIQQVVRGDSAAYFCASSPKDSSSGANVLTFGAGSRLTVL.

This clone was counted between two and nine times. The CDR3 DNA reads as TGTGCCAGCAGCTCTCTAGGTACAGATACGCAGTATTTT. It translates to CASSSLGTDTQYF. The gene calls are TRBV5-4 and TRBJ2-3; no clear D gene. The V gene lost 3 bases and the J gene lost 3 bases, with 8 bases spanning the gap. CDR3 length: 13 residues. From germline, CDR1 is SGHNT and CDR2 YYREEE (reference sequence).

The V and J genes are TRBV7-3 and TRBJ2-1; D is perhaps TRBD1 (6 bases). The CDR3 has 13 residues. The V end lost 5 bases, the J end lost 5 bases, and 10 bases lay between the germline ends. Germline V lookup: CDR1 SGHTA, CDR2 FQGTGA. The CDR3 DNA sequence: TGTGCCAGCAGCCGTCCAGGGGACAATGAGCAGTTCTTC. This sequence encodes CASSRPGDNEQFF.

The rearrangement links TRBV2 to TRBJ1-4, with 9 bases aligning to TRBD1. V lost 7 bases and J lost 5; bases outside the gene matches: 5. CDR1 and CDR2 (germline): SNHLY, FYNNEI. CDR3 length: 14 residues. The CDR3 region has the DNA TGTGCCAGCATTTCCGGGACAGGGAATGAAAAACTGTTTTTT. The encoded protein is CASISGTGNEKLFF.

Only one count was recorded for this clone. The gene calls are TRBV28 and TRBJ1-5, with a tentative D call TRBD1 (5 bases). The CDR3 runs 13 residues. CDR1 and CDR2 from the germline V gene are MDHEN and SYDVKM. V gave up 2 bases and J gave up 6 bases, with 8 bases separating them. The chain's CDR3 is CASSLGAPQPQHF. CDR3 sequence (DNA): TGTGCCAGCAGTTTAGGGGCGCCTCAGCCCCAGCATTTT.

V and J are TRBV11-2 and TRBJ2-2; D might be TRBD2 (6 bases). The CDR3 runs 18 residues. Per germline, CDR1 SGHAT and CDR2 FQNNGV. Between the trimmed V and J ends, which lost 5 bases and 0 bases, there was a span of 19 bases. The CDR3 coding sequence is TGTGCCAGCAGCCCCCGGACTAAACCGATTGCGAACACCGGGGAGCTGTTTTTT. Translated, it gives CASSPRTKPIANTGELFF.

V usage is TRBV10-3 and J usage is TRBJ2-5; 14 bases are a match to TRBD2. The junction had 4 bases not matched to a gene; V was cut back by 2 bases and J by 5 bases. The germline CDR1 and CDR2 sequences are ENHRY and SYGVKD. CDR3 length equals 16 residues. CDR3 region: CAISERGTSGSETQYF. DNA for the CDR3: TGTGCCATCAGTGAGCGGGGGACTAGCGGGAGTGAGACCCAGTACTTC.

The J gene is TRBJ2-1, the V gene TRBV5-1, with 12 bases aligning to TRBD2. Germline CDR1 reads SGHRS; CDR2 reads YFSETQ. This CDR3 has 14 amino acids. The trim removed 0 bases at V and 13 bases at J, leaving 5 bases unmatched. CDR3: CASSLGTSGIVQFF. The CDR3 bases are TGCGCCAGCAGCTTGGGGACTAGCGGGATAGTACAGTTCTTC.

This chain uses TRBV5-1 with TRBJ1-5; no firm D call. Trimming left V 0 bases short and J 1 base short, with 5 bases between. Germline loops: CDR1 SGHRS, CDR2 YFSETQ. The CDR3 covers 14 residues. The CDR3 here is CASSLGSSNQPQHF. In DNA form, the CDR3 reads TGCGCCAGCAGCTTGGGTAGCAGCAATCAGCCCCAGCATTTT.

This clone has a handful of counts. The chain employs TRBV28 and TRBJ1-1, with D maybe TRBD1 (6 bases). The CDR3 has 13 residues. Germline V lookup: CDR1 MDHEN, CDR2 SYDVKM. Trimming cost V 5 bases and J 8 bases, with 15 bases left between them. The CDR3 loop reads CASSPYGGPEAFF. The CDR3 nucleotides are TGTGCCAGCAGTCCCTATGGGGGCCCGGAAGCTTTCTTT.

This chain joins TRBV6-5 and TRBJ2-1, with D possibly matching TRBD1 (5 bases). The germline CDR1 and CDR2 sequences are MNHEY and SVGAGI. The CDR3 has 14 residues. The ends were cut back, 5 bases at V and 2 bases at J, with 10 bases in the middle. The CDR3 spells CASSRQNPYNEQFF. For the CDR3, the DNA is TGTGCCAGCAGTAGACAGAATCCCTACAATGAGCAGTTCTTC.

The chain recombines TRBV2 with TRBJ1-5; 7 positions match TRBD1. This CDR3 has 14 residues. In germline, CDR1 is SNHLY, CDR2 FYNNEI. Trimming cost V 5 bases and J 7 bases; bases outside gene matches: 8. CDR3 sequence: CASSPDRVGQPQHF. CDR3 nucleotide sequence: TGTGCCAGCAGTCCAGACAGGGTGGGACAGCCCCAGCATTTT.

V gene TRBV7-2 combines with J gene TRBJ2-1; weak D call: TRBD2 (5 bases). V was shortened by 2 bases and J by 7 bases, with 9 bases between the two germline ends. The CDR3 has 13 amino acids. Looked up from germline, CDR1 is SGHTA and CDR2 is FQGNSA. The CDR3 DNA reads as TGTGCCAGCAGCTTATCTAGCCTTAATGAGCAGTTCTTC. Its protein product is CASSLSSLNEQFF.

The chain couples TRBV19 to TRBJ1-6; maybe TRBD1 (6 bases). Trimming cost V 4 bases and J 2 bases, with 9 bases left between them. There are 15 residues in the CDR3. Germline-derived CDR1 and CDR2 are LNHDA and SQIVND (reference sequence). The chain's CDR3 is CASSTGTTYNSPLHF. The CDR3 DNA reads TGTGCCAGTAGTACCGGGACAACCTATAATTCACCCCTCCACTTT. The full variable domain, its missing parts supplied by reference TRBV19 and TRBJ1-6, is DGGITQSPKYLFRKEGQNVTLSCEQNLNHDAMYWYRQDPGQGLRLIYYSQIVNDFQKGDIAEGYSVSREKKESFPLTVTSAQKNPTAFYLCASSTGTTYNSPLHFGNGTRLTVT.

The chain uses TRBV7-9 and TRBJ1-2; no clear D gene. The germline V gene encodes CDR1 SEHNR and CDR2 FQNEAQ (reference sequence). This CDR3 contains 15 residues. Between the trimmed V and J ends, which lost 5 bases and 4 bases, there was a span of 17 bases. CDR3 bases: TGTGCCAGCAGCCCCGGGGAAGTGAAATCCTATGGCTACACCTTC. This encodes CASSPGEVKSYGYTF.

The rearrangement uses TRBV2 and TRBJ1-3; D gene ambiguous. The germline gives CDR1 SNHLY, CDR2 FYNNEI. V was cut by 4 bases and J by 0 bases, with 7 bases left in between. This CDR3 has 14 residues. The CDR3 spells CASSGVHSGNTIYF. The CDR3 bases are TGTGCCAGCAGTGGAGTGCACTCTGGAAACACCATATATTTT.

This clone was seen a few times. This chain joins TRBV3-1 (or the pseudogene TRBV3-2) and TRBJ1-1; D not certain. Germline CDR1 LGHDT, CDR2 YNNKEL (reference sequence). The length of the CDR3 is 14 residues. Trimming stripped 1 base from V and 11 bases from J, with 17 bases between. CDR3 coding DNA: TGTGCCAGCAGCCAAGGTGGTGCGGGTCGTGACGCTTTCTTT. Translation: CASSQGGAGRDAFF.

The CDR3 DNA sequence: TGTGCCAGCAGTTTATCGATAAGCCAGCCCCAGCATTTT. Its translation: CASSLSISQPQHF. This rearrangement joins TRBV27 to TRBJ1-5; no definite D call. The CDR3 is 13 residues long. The V gene's germline CDR1 is MNHEY and CDR2 SMNVEV (reference sequence). V shed 0 bases and J shed 7 bases, with 7 bases lying between them.

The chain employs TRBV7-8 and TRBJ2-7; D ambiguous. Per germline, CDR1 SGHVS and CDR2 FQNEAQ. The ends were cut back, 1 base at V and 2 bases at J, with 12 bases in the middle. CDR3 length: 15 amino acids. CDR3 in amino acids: CASSLDSQITYEQYV. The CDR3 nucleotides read TGTGCCAGCAGCTTAGACAGCCAAATAACCTACGAGCAGTACGTC.

The DNA of the CDR3 is TGTGCCAGCAGGAACCAGGGAGGTGGGAATCAGCCCCAGCATTTT. Translating gives CASRNQGGGNQPQHF. J is TRBJ1-5 and V is TRBV6-5, with D possibly being TRBD1 (5 bases). Germline CDR1 MNHEY, CDR2 SVGAGI. Trimming stripped 6 bases from V and 4 bases from J, with 16 bases between. This CDR3 has 15 residues.

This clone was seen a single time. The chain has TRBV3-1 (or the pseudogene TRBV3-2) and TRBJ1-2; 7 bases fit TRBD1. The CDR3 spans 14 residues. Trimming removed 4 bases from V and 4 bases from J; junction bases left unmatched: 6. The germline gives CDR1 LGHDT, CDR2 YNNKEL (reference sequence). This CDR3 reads CASSRQTGLYGYTF. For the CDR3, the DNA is TGTGCCAGCAGCCGACAGACAGGGCTCTATGGCTACACCTTC.

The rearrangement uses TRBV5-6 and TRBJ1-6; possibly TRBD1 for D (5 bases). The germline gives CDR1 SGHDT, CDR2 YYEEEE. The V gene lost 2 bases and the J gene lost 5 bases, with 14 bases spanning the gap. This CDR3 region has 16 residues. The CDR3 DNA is TGTGCCAGCAGCTTTCAGGGTTTTCGGGATAATTCACCCCTCCACTTT. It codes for CASSFQGFRDNSPLHF.

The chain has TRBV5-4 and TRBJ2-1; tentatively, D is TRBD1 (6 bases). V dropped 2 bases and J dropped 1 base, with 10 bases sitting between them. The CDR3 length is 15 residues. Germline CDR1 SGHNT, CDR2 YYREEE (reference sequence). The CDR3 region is CASSLWQGSYNEQFF. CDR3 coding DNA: TGTGCCAGCAGCTTATGGCAGGGGTCCTACAATGAGCAGTTCTTC. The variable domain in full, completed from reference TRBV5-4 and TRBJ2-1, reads ETGVTQSPTHLIKTRGQQVTLRCSSQSGHNTVSWYQQALGQGPQFIFQYYREEENGRGNFPPRFSGLQFPNYSSELNVNALELDDSALYLCASSLWQGSYNEQFFGPGTRLTVL.

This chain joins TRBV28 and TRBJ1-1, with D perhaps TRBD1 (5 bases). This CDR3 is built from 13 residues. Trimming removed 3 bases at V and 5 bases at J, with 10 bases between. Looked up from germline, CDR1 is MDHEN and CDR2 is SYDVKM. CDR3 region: CASSLGTHTEAFF. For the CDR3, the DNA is TGTGCCAGCAGTTTGGGGACTCATACTGAAGCTTTCTTT. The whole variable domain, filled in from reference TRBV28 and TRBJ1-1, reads DVKVTQSSRYLVKRTGEKVFLECVQDMDHENMFWYRQDPGLGLRLIYFSYDVKMKEKGDIPEGYSVSREKKERFSLILESASTNQTSMYLCASSLGTHTEAFFGQGTRLTVV.

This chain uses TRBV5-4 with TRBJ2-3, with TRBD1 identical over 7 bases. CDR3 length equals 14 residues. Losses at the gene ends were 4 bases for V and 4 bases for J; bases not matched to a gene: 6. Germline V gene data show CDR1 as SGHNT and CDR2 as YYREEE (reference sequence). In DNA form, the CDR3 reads TGTGCCAGCAGCCTACAGGGGTTTGCAGATACGCAGTATTTT. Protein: CASSLQGFADTQYF.

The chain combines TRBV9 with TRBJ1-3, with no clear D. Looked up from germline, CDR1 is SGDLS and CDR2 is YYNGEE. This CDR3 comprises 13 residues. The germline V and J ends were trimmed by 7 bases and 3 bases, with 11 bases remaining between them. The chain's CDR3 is CASGSSFGNTIYF. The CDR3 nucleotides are TGTGCCAGCGGCTCATCCTTTGGAAACACCATATATTTT.